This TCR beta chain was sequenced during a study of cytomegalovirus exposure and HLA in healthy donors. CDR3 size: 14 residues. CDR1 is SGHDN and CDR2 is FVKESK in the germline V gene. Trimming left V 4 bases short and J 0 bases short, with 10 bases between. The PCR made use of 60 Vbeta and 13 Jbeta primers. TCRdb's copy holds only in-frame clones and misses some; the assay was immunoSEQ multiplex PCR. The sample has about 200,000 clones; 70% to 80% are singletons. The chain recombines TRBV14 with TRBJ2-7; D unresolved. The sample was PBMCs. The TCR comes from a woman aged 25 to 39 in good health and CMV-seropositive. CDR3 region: CASSLFADSYEQYF. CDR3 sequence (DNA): TGTGCCAGCAGCCTCTTCGCAGACTCCTACGAGCAGTACTTC. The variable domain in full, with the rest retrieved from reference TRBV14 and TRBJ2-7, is EAGVTQFPSHSVIEKGQTVTLRCDPISGHDNLYWYRRVMGKEIKFLLHFVKESKQDESGMPNNRFLAERTGGTYSTLKVQPAELEDSGVYFCASSLFADSYEQYFGPGTRLTVT.